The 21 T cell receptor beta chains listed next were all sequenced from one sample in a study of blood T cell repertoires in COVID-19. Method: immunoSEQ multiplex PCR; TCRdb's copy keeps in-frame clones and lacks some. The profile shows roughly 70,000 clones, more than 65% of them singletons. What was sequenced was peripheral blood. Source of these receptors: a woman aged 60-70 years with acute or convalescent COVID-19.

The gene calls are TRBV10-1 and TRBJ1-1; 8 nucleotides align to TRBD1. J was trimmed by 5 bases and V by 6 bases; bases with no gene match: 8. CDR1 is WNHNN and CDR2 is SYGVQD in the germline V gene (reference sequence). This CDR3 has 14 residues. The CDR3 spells CASSPRQGMTEAFF. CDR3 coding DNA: TGCGCCAGCAGCCCAAGACAGGGGATGACTGAAGCTTTCTTT.

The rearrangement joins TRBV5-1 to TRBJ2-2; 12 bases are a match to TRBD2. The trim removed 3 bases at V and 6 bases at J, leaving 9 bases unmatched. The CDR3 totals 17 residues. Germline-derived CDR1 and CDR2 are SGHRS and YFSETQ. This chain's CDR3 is CASSSLPTSGGPGELFF. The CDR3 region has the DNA TGCGCCAGCAGCTCCTTGCCGACTAGCGGGGGCCCCGGGGAGCTGTTTTTT.

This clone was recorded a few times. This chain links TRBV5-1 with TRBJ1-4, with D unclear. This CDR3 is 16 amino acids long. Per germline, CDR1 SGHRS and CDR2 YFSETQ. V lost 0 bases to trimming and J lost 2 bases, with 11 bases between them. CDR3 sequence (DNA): TGCGCCAGCAGCTTGGCCATAACAGATACTAATGAAAAACTGTTTTTT. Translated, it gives CASSLAITDTNEKLFF. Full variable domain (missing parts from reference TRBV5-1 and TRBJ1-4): KAGVTQTPRYLIKTRGQQVTLSCSPISGHRSVSWYQQTPGQGLQFLFEYFSETQRNKGNFPGRFSGRQFSNSRSEMNVSTLELGDSALYLCASSLAITDTNEKLFFGSGTQLSVL.

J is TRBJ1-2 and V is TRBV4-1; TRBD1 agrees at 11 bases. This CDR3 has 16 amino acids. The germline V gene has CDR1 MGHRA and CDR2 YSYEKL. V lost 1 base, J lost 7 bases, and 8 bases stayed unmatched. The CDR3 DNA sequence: TGCGCCAGCAGCCAAGTCGGGATAGGGACAGGGGGTGGCTACACCTTC. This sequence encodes CASSQVGIGTGGGYTF.

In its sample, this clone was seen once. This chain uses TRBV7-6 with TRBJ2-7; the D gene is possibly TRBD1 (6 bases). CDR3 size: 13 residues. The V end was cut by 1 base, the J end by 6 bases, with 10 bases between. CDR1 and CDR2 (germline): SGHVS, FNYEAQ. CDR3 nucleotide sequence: TGTGCCAGCAGCTTAGATCTGGGGGCCGAGCAGTACTTC. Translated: CASSLDLGAEQYF.

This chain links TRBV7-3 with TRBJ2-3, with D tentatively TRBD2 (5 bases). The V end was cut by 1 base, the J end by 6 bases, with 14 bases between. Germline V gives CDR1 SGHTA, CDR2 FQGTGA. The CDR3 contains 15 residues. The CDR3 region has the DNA TGTGCCAGCAGCTTAAACGTGGGGTCGGGGGATACGCAGTATTTT. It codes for CASSLNVGSGDTQYF.

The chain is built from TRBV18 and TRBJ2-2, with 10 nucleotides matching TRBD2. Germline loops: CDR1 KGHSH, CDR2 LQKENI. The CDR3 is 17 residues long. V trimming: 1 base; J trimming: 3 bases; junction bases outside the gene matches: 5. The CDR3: CASSPLITSGDTGELFF. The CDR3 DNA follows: TGTGCCAGCTCACCACTAATCACTAGCGGGGACACCGGGGAGCTGTTTTTT.

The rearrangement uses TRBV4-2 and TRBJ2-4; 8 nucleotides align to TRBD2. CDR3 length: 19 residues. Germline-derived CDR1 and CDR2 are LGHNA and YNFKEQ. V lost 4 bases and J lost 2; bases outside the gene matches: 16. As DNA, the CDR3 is TGTGCCAGCAGCCTGGGCAGCGGGGGCTACGAGACGTCCAAAAACATTCAGTACTTC. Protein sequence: CASSLGSGGYETSKNIQYF.

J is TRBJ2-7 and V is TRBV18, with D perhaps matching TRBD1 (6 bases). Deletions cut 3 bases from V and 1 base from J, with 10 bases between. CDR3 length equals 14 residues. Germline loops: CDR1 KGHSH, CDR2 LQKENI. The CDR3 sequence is CASSPQDRSYEQYF. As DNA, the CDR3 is TGTGCCAGCTCACCGCAGGACAGATCCTACGAGCAGTACTTC.

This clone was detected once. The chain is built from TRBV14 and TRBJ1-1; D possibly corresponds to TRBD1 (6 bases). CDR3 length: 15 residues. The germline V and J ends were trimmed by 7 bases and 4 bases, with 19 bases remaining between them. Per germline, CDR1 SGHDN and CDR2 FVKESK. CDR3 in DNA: TGTGCCAGCACCCCCACGGGGGGGGCGATCACTGAAGCTTTCTTT. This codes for CASTPTGGAITEAFF.

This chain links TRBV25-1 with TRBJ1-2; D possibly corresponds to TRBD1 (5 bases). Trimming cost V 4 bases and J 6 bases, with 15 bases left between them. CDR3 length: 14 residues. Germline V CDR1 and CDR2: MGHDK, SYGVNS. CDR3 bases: TGTGCCAGCAGTGCAGGGTCGGGAGCTCATGGCTACACCTTC. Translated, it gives CASSAGSGAHGYTF.

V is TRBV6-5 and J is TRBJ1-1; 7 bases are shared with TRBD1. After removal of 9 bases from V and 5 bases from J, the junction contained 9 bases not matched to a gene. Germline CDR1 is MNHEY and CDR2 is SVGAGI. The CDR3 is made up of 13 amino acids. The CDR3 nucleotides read TGTGCCAGTAAACAGGGGAGATGGACTGAAGCTTTCTTT. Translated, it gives CASKQGRWTEAFF.

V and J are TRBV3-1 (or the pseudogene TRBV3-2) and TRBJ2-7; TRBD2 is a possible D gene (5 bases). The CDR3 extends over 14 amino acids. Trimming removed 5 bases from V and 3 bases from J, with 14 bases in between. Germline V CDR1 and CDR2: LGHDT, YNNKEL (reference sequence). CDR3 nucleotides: TGTGCCAGCAGCTTCCGGACTGCGGTCTACGAGCAGTACTTC. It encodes CASSFRTAVYEQYF.

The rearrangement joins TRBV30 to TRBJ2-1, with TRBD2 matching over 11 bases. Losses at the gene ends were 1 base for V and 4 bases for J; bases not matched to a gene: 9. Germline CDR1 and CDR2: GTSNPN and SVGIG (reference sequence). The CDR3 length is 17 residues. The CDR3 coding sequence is TGTGCCTGGAGTGGACTAGCGGGGTCTACTGGGTACAATGAGCAGTTCTTC. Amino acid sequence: CAWSGLAGSTGYNEQFF. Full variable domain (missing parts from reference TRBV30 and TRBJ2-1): SQTIHQWPATLVQPVGSPLSLECTVEGTSNPNLYWYRQAAGRGLQLLFYSVGIGQISSEVPQNLSASRPQDRQFILSSKKLLLSDSGFYLCAWSGLAGSTGYNEQFFGPGTRLTVL.

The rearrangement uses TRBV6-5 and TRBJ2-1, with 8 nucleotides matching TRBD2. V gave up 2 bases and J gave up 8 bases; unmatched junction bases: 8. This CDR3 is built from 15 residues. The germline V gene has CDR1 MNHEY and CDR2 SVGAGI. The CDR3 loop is CASSYPGGAVDEQFF. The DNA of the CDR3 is TGTGCCAGCAGTTACCCCGGGGGGGCGGTGGATGAGCAGTTCTTC.

The DNA of the CDR3 is TGTGCCAGCAGCTTCCAGACTGACAACACTGAAGCTTTCTTT. Its translation is CASSFQTDNTEAFF. The chain carries TRBV7-9 and TRBJ1-1; no firm D call. Trimming took 3 bases from V and 2 from J, leaving 10 bases between them. The CDR3 length is 14 residues. Germline CDR1 is SEHNR and CDR2 is FQNEAQ (reference sequence).

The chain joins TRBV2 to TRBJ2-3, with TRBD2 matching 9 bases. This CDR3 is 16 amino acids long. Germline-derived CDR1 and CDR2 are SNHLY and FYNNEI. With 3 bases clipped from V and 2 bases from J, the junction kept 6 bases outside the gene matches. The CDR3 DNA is TGTGCCAGCAGTGAGTTGGCTAGCGGGACCACAGATACGCAGTATTTT. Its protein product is CASSELASGTTDTQYF.

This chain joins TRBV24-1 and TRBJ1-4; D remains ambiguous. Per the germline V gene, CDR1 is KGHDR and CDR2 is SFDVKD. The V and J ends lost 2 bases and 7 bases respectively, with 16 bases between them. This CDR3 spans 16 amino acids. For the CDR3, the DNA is TGTGCCACCAGTGATTCGAGGCAGGCCGGGGTTGAAAAACTGTTTTTT. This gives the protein CATSDSRQAGVEKLFF.

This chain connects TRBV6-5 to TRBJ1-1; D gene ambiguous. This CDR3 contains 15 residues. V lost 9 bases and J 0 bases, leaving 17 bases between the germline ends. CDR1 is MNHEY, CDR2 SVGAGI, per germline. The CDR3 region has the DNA TGTGCCAGTCATCAGTCCCTTTTCATGAACACTGAAGCTTTCTTT. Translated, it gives CASHQSLFMNTEAFF.

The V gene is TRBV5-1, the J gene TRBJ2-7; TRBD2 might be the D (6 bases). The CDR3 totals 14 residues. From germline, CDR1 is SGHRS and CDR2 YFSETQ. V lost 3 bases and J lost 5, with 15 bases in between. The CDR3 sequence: CASSSFGGGDEQYF. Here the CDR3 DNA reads TGCGCCAGCAGCTCCTTCGGGGGAGGAGACGAGCAGTACTTC.

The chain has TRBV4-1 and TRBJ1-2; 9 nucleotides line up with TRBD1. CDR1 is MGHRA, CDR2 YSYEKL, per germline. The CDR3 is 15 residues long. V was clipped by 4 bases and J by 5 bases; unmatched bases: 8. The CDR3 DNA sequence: TGCGCCAGCAGCCTGCTACAGGGGGCAGGGTATGGCTACACCTTC. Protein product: CASSLLQGAGYGYTF.